The next 11 T cell receptor beta chains were all read from a single sample in a study of beta chain features in type 1 diabetes. The investigators reverse transcribed all of the isolated RNA, so they sequenced expressed TCRB transcripts. TCRdb's copy holds only in-frame clones and misses some; the assay was immunoSEQ multiplex PCR. This table holds 600,000 to 650,000 clones, less than 20% found once. The sequenced sample consisted of naive CD4+ T cells from blood. The receptor set was obtained from a man aged 18-30 years in good health.

This clone was seen a few times. The chain combines TRBV7-9 with TRBJ2-6; D gene ambiguous. The CDR3 spans 17 residues. Trimming stripped 5 bases from V and 0 bases from J, with 14 bases between. In germline, CDR1 is SEHNR, CDR2 FQNEAQ (reference sequence). The CDR3 sequence: CASSVTRVSSGANVLTF. In DNA form, the CDR3 reads TGTGCCAGCAGCGTTACCCGGGTCTCCTCTGGGGCCAACGTCCTGACTTTC.

As DNA, the CDR3 is TGTGCCAGTACCAAGACAGGGATTGGCTACACCTTC. It encodes CASTKTGIGYTF. The chain links TRBV19 to TRBJ1-2, with 7 bases fitting TRBD1. Germline trimming cut 7 bases from V and 7 bases from J; bases unmatched to any gene: 6. CDR1 LNHDA and CDR2 SQIVND come from the germline V gene (reference sequence). This CDR3 comprises 12 residues.

This clone came up a few times. V gene TRBV10-3 combines with J gene TRBJ2-5; 9 bases line up with TRBD2. The V gene's germline CDR1 is ENHRY and CDR2 SYGVKD. V lost 0 bases to trimming and J lost 4 bases; unmatched junction nucleotides: 3. The CDR3 contains 15 residues. Written as DNA, the CDR3 is TGTGCCATCAGTGAGTCAACTAGCGGGCGAGAGACCCAGTACTTC. Translating it yields CAISESTSGRETQYF.

The CDR3 reads CAGGQGSSYNSPLHF. The CDR3 DNA is TGTGCCGGGGGACAGGGTAGTTCCTATAATTCACCCCTCCACTTT. The V call is TRBV30, the J call TRBJ1-6, with 9 bases matching TRBD1. Trimming cost V 8 bases and J 1 base; bases outside gene matches: 6. CDR3 length: 15 residues. Germline V gives CDR1 GTSNPN, CDR2 SVGIG (reference sequence). The full variable domain, its missing parts supplied by reference TRBV30 and TRBJ1-6, is SQTIHQWPATLVQPVGSPLSLECTVEGTSNPNLYWYRQAAGRGLQLLFYSVGIGQISSEVPQNLSASRPQDRQFILSSKKLLLSDSGFYLCAGGQGSSYNSPLHFGNGTRLTVT.

The rearrangement joins TRBV25-1 to TRBJ1-5; tentative D call: TRBD1 (5 bases). V lost 3 bases and J lost 2, with 8 bases in between. This CDR3 has 14 residues. Germline V gene sequence: CDR1 MGHDK, CDR2 SYGVNS. CDR3 region: CASSDPRGNQPQHF. The CDR3 DNA reads as TGTGCCAGCAGTGATCCCAGGGGCAATCAGCCCCAGCATTTT. The full variable domain, completed using reference TRBV25-1 and TRBJ1-5, is EADIYQTPRYLVIGTGKKITLECSQTMGHDKMYWYQQDPGMELHLIHYSYGVNSTEKGDLSSESTVSRIRTEHFPLTLESARPSHTSQYLCASSDPRGNQPQHFGDGTRLSIL.

The chain is built from TRBV10-3 and TRBJ2-3; D not certain. V was trimmed by 3 bases and J by 1 base, leaving 8 bases between them. CDR1 and CDR2 (germline): ENHRY, SYGVKD. The CDR3 length is 14 residues. CDR3 protein: CAISENVGTDTQYF. In DNA, the CDR3 is TGTGCCATCAGTGAAAATGTGGGCACAGATACGCAGTATTTT.

The chain employs TRBV4-1 and TRBJ2-1; weak D call: TRBD2 (5 bases). Per the germline V gene, CDR1 is MGHRA and CDR2 is YSYEKL. This CDR3 is 16 amino acids long. Trimming removed 0 bases from V and 7 bases from J, with 16 bases in between. The CDR3 DNA follows: TGCGCCAGCAGCCAAGATATAAGGGTCCCGGGGAATGAGCAGTTCTTC. It specifies CASSQDIRVPGNEQFF.

With respect to this clone: The same CDR3 can be traced to other DNA sequences in this sample. The rearrangement uses TRBV27 and TRBJ2-6; D uncertain. V was cut by 3 bases and J by 0 bases, with 6 bases left in between. The CDR3 is made up of 15 amino acids. In germline, CDR1 is MNHEY, CDR2 SMNVEV (reference sequence). The CDR3 here is CASSFLSSGANVLTF. Written as DNA, the CDR3 is TGTGCCAGCAGTTTCTTAAGCTCTGGGGCCAACGTCCTGACTTTC. Looking up the rest from reference TRBV27 and TRBJ2-6 gives the full variable domain: EAQVTQNPRYLITVTGKKLTVTCSQNMNHEYMSWYRQDPGLGLRQIYYSMNVEVTDKGDVPEGYKVSRKEKRNFPLILESPSPNQTSLYFCASSFLSSGANVLTFGAGSRLTVL.

This rearrangement joins TRBV2 to TRBJ2-2; D not certain. The germline CDR1 and CDR2 sequences are SNHLY and FYNNEI. The CDR3 runs 13 residues. Trimming left V 6 bases short and J 0 bases short, with 5 bases between. CDR3 bases: TGTGCCAGCAGCAGCCCGAACACCGGGGAGCTGTTTTTT. Residues: CASSSPNTGELFF.

This clone was counted only a few times. The chain uses TRBV7-2 and TRBJ2-1, with TRBD2 identical over 10 bases. J gave up 4 bases and V 0 bases, and 6 bases lay outside the gene matches. CDR3 length: 17 residues. Germline V gives CDR1 SGHTA, CDR2 FQGNSA. DNA for the CDR3: TGTGCCAGCAGCTTAGCCCTCTCTAGCGGGGGATACAATGAGCAGTTCTTC. Translated, it gives CASSLALSSGGYNEQFF.

The sample holds a few counts of this clone. Other DNA sequences from this sample encode an identical CDR3 as well. V is TRBV5-1 and J is TRBJ1-1; D remains ambiguous. The CDR3 loop spans 14 amino acids. Trimming stripped 0 bases from V and 2 bases from J, with 8 bases between. Per germline, CDR1 SGHRS and CDR2 YFSETQ. CDR3: CASSLGGFNTEAFF. DNA of the CDR3: TGCGCCAGCAGCTTGGGAGGGTTCAACACTGAAGCTTTCTTT.